One sample yielded the 15 T cell receptor beta chains listed below, sequenced in a study of blood T cell repertoires in COVID-19. Produced via immunoSEQ multiplex PCR; TCRdb's table is partial and in-frame only. The sample shows under 200,000 clones, 84% of them seen only once. Sequencing was carried out using peripheral blood. The source is a young man with active or convalescent COVID-19.

The chain carries TRBV7-8 and TRBJ2-7; 10 bases match TRBD2. Trimming at V came to 4 bases and at J to 5 bases, leaving 2 bases not matched to a gene. This CDR3 spans 13 amino acids. Germline CDR1 SGHVS, CDR2 FQNEAQ. In nucleotides, the CDR3 is TGTGCCAGCAGCTCGGGACTAGCGAACGAGCAGTACTTC. Amino acid sequence: CASSSGLANEQYF. Drawing the rest from reference TRBV7-8 and TRBJ2-7, the complete variable domain is GAGVSQSPRYKVAKRGQDVALRCDPISGHVSLFWYQQALGQGPEFLTYFQNEAQLDKSGLPSDRFFAERPEGSVSTLKIQRTQQEDSAVYLCASSSGLANEQYFGPGTRLTVT.

This chain uses TRBV4-3 with TRBJ2-1; TRBD1 is a possible D gene (6 bases). Trimming cost V 2 bases and J 6 bases, with 14 bases left between them. There are 15 residues in the CDR3. Germline CDR1 and CDR2: LGHNA and YSLEER. The DNA for the CDR3 is TGCGCCAGCAGCCAAACCGGGACAAGTACCAATGAGCAGTTCTTC. As protein: CASSQTGTSTNEQFF.

The chain couples TRBV27 to TRBJ2-3; 7 bases match TRBD1. This CDR3 has 17 residues. Germline V gives CDR1 MNHEY, CDR2 SMNVEV (reference sequence). V trimming: 4 bases; J trimming: 2 bases; junction bases outside the gene matches: 12. Here the CDR3 reads CASSYQGQAHFTDTQYF. For the CDR3, the DNA is TGTGCCAGCAGTTACCAAGGACAGGCTCACTTCACAGATACGCAGTATTTT.

The chain couples TRBV7-6 to TRBJ2-1; TRBD2 matches at 7 bases. Germline trimming cut 5 bases from V and 9 bases from J; bases unmatched to any gene: 10. Germline lookup yields CDR1 SGHVS and CDR2 FNYEAQ. The CDR3 length is 14 residues. CDR3 sequence (DNA): TGTGCCAGCAGCCTGCTTATATGGGGGGGTGAGCAGTTCTTC. Translation gives CASSLLIWGGEQFF. Full variable domain (missing parts from reference TRBV7-6 and TRBJ2-1): GAGVSQSPRYKVTKRGQDVALRCDPISGHVSLYWYRQALGQGPEFLTYFNYEAQQDKSGLPNDRFSAERPEGSISTLTIQRTEQRDSAMYRCASSLLIWGGEQFFGPGTRLTVL.

This clone came up a few times. The genes are TRBV14 and TRBJ1-3; D remains ambiguous. Germline V gene lookup returns CDR1 SGHDN and CDR2 FVKESK. The CDR3 has 11 residues. With 1 base removed from V and 9 bases from J, the gap between germline ends came to 4 bases. The CDR3 spells CASSQVSTIYF. CDR3 nucleotides: TGTGCCAGCAGCCAAGTGAGCACCATATATTTT. Based on the CDR3 plus reference TRBV14 and TRBJ1-3, the full variable domain is EAGVTQFPSHSVIEKGQTVTLRCDPISGHDNLYWYRRVMGKEIKFLLHFVKESKQDESGMPNNRFLAERTGGTYSTLKVQPAELEDSGVYFCASSQVSTIYFGEGSWLTVV.

This chain links TRBV7-2 with TRBJ2-7, with 8 positions matching TRBD2. The CDR3 consists of 16 residues. The germline V gene has CDR1 SGHTA and CDR2 FQGNSA. With V trimmed by 1 base and J by 2 bases, 7 bases remained unmatched. CDR3 sequence: CASSLVGREAPYEQYF. CDR3 DNA: TGTGCCAGCAGCTTAGTAGGGCGGGAGGCTCCCTACGAGCAGTACTTC.

This clone was found a few times. The genes are TRBV18 and TRBJ1-6; 9 bases are a match to TRBD1. The ends lost 2 bases at V and 7 bases at J; junction bases unmatched: 12. The CDR3 has 18 amino acids. Germline-derived CDR1 and CDR2 are KGHSH and LQKENI. The CDR3 nucleotides are TGTGCCAGCTCACCATTTTCCGGGACAGGGTTTTCGAATTCACCCCTCCACTTT. Translation gives CASSPFSGTGFSNSPLHF.

V and J are TRBV5-1 and TRBJ2-6, with D possibly being TRBD2 (6 bases). From germline, CDR1 is SGHRS and CDR2 YFSETQ. The ends were cut back, 2 bases at V and 0 bases at J, with 12 bases in the middle. This CDR3 has 17 residues. CDR3 loop: CASSFRRDFSGANVLTF. DNA for the CDR3: TGCGCCAGCAGCTTCCGCAGGGACTTCTCTGGGGCCAACGTCCTGACTTTC.

The chain carries TRBV19 and TRBJ1-2, with no clear D. The CDR3 consists of 15 residues. CDR1 and CDR2 from the germline V gene are LNHDA and SQIVND (reference sequence). V lost 0 bases to trimming and J lost 3 bases, with 11 bases between them. The CDR3 region has the DNA TGTGCCAGTAGTATAGAGCGTTTCCGGTACTATGGCTACACCTTC. This encodes CASSIERFRYYGYTF. Drawing the rest from reference TRBV19 and TRBJ1-2, the complete variable domain is DGGITQSPKYLFRKEGQNVTLSCEQNLNHDAMYWYRQDPGQGLRLIYYSQIVNDFQKGDIAEGYSVSREKKESFPLTVTSAQKNPTAFYLCASSIERFRYYGYTFGSGTRLTVV.

The V and J genes are TRBV25-1 and TRBJ1-2; the D gene is possibly TRBD1 (5 bases). V was trimmed by 4 bases and J by 6 bases, leaving 15 bases between them. Germline values: CDR1 MGHDK, CDR2 SYGVNS. The CDR3 has 14 amino acids. CDR3 residues: CASSGSGMVDGYTF. In DNA, the CDR3 is TGTGCCAGCAGTGGTTCAGGGATGGTTGATGGCTACACCTTC.

The chain uses TRBV2 and TRBJ2-1; no clear D gene. The CDR3 loop spans 13 amino acids. With 8 bases removed from V and 4 bases from J, the gap between germline ends came to 12 bases. Germline-derived CDR1 and CDR2 are SNHLY and FYNNEI. CDR3 coding DNA: TGTGCCAGCGGCGACTCGGAATACAATGAGCAGTTCTTC. Protein product: CASGDSEYNEQFF.

CDR3 amino acids: CASSAMGQGNEQFF. In nucleotides, the CDR3 is TGTGCCAGCAGCGCAATGGGACAGGGAAATGAGCAGTTCTTC. This rearrangement joins TRBV3-1 (or the pseudogene TRBV3-2) to TRBJ2-1; the match to TRBD1 covers 9 bases. CDR1 is LGHDT and CDR2 is YNNKEL in the germline V gene (reference sequence). This CDR3 has 14 amino acids. Trimming cost V 5 bases and J 7 bases; bases outside gene matches: 6.

The chain recombines TRBV28 with TRBJ2-7; D is unresolved. With 7 bases removed from V and 9 bases from J, the gap between germline ends came to 16 bases. The CDR3 is made up of 12 amino acids. The germline V gene encodes CDR1 MDHEN and CDR2 SYDVKM. The CDR3 protein is CASTSSVRGQYF. Written as DNA, the CDR3 is TGTGCCAGCACCTCGAGTGTGAGAGGGCAGTACTTC.

This clone turned up a few times. The genes are TRBV4-2 and TRBJ2-1; 8 bases match TRBD1. The trim removed 5 bases at V and 4 bases at J, leaving 7 bases unmatched. This CDR3 comprises 15 residues. Germline loops: CDR1 LGHNA, CDR2 YNFKEQ. CDR3 in DNA: TGTGCCAGCAGCTACGACAGGGGAGATTACAATGAGCAGTTCTTC. Protein: CASSYDRGDYNEQFF.

The CDR3, as DNA: TGTGCCACCAGCCCCCGGTGGGGCGGGAACACAGATACGCAGTATTTT. It specifies CATSPRWGGNTDTQYF. This sequence joins TRBV24-1 and TRBJ2-3; TRBD2 is a possible D gene (6 bases). V was trimmed by 7 bases and J by 2 bases, leaving 18 bases between them. The CDR3 is 16 residues long. Looked up from germline, CDR1 is KGHDR and CDR2 is SFDVKD.